This T cell receptor beta chain derives from a study of cytomegalovirus exposure and HLA in healthy donors. Study conclusions and caveats: Across donors, sequencing depth was assumed by presence/absence analyses to be roughly uniform. Upon later analysis, HLA-associated TCR beta chains proved more clonally expanded than other, equally common chains.

Of note for this clone: Its target is not known.

With 60 Vbeta and 13 Jbeta primers, the PCR was carried out. Generated by immunoSEQ multiplex PCR, the TCRdb table keeps only in-frame clones and is missing some. The sample records approximately 170,000 clones, approximately 76% being singletons. The sequenced sample consisted of PBMCs. The TCR was taken from a woman aged 18-30 years in good health and CMV-seropositive.

DNA of the CDR3: TGTGCCAGCAGCCAAGACGTGGGACAGGGGTTCTATGAAAAACTGTTTTTT. It translates to CASSQDVGQGFYEKLFF. The chain uses TRBV7-2 and TRBJ1-4; 10 nucleotides align to TRBD1. There are 17 residues in the CDR3. Per germline, CDR1 SGHTA and CDR2 FQGNSA. With V trimmed by 5 bases and J by 6 bases, 12 bases remained unmatched.